Sequencing of this T cell receptor (beta chain) was carried out in a study of T-cell memory formation after mild COVID-19. There are a few counts of this clonotype. TCRdb used MiXCR to reprocess the 5' RACE reads, holding one entry per CDR3 protein. The sample includes approximately 42,000 distinct CDR3 sequences, around 6.3% of them seen just once. The clonotype comes from an adult who had mild COVID-19 (a few samples of this study predate the infection). Cell type and time point are not known. The sample comprised PBMCs or a T cell subset sorted from them (not recorded which).

The CDR3 is CAWSVRENQPQHF. In DNA form, the CDR3 reads TGTGCCTGGAGTGTACGCGAAAATCAGCCCCAGCATTTT. The V gene is TRBV30, the J gene TRBJ1-5; D is undetermined. Per germline, CDR1 GTSNPN and CDR2 SVGIG (reference sequence). Trimming left V 0 bases short and J 4 bases short, with 7 bases between. CDR3 length: 13 amino acids.